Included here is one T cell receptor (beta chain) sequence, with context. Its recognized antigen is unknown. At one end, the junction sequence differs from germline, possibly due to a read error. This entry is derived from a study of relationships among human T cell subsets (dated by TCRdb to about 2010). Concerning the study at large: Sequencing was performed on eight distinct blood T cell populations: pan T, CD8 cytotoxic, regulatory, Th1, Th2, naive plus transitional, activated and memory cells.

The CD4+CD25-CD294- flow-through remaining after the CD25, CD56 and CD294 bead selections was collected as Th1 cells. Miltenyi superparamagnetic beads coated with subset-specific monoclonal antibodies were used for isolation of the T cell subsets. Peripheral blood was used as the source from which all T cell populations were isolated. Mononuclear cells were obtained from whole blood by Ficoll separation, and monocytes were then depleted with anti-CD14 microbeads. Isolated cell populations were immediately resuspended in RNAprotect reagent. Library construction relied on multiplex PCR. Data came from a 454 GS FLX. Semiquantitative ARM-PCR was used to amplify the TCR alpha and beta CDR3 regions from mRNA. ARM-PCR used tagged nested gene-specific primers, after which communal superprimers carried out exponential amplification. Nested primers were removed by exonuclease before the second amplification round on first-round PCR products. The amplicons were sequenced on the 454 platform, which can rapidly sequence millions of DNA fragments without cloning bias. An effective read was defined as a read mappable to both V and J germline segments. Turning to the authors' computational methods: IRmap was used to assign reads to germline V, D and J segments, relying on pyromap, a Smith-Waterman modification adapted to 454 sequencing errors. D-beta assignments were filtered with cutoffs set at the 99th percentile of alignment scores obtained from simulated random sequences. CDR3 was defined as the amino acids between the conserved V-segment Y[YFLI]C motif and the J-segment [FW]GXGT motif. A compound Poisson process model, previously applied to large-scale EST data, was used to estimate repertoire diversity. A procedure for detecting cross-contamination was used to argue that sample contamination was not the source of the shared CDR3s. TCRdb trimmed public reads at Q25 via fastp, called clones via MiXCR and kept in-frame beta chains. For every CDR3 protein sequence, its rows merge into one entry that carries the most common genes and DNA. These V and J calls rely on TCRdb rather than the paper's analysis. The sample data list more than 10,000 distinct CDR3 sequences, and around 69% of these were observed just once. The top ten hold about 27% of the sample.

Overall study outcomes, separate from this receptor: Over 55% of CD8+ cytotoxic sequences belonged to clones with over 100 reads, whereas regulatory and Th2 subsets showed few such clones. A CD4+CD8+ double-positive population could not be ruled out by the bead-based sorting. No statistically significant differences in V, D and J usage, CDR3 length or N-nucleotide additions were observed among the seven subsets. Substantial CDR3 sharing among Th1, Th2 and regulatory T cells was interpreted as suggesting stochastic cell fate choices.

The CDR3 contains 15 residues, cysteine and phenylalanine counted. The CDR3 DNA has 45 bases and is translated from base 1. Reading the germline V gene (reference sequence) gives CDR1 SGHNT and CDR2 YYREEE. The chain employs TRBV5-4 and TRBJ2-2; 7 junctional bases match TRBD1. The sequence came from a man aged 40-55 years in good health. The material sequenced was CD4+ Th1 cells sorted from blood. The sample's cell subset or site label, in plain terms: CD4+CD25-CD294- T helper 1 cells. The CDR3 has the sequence CASSSRTGPTGELFF. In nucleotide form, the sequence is TGCGCCAGCAGCTCCAGGACAGGCCCCACCGGGGAGCTGTTTTTT. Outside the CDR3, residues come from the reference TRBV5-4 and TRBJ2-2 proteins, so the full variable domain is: ETGVTQSPTHLIKTRGQQVTLRCSSQSGHNTVSWYQQALGQGPQFIFQYYREEENGRGNFPPRFSGLQFPNYSSELNVNALELDDSALYLCASSSRTGPTGELFFGEGSRLTVL.